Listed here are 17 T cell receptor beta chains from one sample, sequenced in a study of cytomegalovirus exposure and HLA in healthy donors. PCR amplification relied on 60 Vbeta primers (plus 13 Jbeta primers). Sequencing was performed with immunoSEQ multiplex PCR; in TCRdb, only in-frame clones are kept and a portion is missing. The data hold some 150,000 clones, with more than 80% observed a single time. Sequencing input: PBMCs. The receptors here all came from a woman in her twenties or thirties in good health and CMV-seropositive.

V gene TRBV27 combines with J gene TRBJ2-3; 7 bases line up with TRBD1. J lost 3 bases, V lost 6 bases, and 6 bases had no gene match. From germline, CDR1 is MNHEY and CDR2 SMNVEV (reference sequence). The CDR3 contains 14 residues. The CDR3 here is CASSSSQGTDTQYF. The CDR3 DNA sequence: TGTGCCAGCAGCTCATCACAGGGGACAGATACGCAGTATTTT.

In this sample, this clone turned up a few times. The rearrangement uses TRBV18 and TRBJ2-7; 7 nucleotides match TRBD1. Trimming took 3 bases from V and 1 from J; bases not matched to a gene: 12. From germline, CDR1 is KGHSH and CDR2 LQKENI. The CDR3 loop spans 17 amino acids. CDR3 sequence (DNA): TGTGCCAGCTCACCCAACCGACAGGGCCCGTTTTCCTACGAGCAGTACTTC. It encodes CASSPNRQGPFSYEQYF.

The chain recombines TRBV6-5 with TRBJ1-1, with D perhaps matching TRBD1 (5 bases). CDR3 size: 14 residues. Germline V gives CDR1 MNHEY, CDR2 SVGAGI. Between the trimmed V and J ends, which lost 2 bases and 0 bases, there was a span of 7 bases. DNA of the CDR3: TGTGCCAGCAGTTACCGCAGGGTGAACACTGAAGCTTTCTTT. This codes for CASSYRRVNTEAFF.

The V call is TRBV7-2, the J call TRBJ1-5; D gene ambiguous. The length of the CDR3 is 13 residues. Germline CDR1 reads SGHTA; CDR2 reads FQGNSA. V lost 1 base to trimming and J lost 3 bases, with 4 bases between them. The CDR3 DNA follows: TGTGCCAGCAGCTTAGAGCCCAATCAGCCCCAGCATTTT. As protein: CASSLEPNQPQHF.

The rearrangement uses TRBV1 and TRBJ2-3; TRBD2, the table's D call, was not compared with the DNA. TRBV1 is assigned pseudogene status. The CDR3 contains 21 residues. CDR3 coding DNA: TGCACCAGCAGCCAAGATCTTCCTAGCGGGGGGGCATTTTGTCGCACAGATACGCAGTATTTT. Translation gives CTSSQDLPSGGAFCRTDTQYF.

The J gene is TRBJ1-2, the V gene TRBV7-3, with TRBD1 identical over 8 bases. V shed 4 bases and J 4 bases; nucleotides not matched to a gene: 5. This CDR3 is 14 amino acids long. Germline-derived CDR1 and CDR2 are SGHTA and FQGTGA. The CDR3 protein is CASSYTGTGYGYTF. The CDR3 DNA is TGTGCCAGCAGCTACACGGGGACAGGCTATGGCTACACCTTC.

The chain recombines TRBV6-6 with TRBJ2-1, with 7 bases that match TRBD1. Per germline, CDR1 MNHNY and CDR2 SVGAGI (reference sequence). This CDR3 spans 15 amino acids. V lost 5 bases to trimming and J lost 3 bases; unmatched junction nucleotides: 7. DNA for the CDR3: TGTGCCAGCAGTCCTCGGACAGGAGACTACAATGAGCAGTTCTTC. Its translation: CASSPRTGDYNEQFF.

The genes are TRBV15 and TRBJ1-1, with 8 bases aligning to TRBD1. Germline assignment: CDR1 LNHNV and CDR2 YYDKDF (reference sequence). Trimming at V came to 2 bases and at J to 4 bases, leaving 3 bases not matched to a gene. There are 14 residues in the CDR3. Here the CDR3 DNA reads TGTGCCACCAGCAGATCGGGGACAGGCACTGAAGCTTTCTTT. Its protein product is CATSRSGTGTEAFF.

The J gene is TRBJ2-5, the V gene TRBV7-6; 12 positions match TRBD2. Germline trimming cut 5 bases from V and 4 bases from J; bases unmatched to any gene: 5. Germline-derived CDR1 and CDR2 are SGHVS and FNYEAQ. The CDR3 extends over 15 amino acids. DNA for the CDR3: TGTGCCAGCAGCCCACTAGCGGGGGGTAGAGAGACCCAGTACTTC. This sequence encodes CASSPLAGGRETQYF.

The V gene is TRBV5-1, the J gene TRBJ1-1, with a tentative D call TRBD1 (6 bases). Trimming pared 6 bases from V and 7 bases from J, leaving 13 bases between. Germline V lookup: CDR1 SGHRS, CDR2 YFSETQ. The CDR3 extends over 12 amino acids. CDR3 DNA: TGCGCCAGCAAGGATTCAGGGGTTGAAGCTTTCTTT. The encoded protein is CASKDSGVEAFF.

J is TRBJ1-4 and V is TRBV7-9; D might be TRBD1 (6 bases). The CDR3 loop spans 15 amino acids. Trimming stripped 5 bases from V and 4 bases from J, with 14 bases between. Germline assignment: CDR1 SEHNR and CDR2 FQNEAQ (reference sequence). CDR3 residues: CASSIGQSDNEKLFF. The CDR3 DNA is TGTGCCAGCAGCATAGGACAGTCAGATAATGAAAAACTGTTTTTT.

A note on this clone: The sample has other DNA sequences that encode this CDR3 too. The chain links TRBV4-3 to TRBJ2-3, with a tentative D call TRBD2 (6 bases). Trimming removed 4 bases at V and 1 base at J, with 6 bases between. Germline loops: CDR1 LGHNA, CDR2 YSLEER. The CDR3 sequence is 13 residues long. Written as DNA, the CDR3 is TGCGCCAGCAGCCGGAGGGGCACAGATACGCAGTATTTT. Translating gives CASSRRGTDTQYF.

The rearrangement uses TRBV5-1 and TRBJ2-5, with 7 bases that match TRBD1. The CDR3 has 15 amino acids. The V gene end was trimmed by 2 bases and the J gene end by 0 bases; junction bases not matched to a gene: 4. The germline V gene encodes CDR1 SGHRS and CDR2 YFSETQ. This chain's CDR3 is CASSLGTANQETQYF. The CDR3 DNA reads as TGCGCCAGCAGCTTAGGGACAGCCAACCAAGAGACCCAGTACTTC.

The CDR3 DNA reads TGTGCCTGTGAAGCTATGTCCGGAAACACCATATATTTT. Translated: CACEAMSGNTIYF. This rearrangement joins TRBV30 to TRBJ1-3; the D is unclear. From germline, CDR1 is GTSNPN and CDR2 SVGIG (reference sequence). V was cut by 6 bases and J by 4 bases, with 13 bases left in between. There are 13 residues in the CDR3.

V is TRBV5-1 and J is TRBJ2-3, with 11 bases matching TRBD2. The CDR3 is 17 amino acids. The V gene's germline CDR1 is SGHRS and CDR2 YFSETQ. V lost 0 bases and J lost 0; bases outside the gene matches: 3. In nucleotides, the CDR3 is TGCGCCAGCAGCTTGGCCACTAGCGGGGGTAGCACAGATACGCAGTATTTT. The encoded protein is CASSLATSGGSTDTQYF.

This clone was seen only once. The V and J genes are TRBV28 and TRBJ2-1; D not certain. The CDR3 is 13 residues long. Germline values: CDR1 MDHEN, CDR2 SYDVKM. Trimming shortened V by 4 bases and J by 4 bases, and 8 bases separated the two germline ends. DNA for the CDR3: TGTGCCAGCAGTTCCCGTCCGTACAATGAGCAGTTCTTC. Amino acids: CASSSRPYNEQFF.

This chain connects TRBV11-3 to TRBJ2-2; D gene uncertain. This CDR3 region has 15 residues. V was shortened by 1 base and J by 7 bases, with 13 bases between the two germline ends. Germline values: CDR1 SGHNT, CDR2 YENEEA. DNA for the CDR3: TGTGCCAGCAGCTTAGGGCGATCGGGTATCGGGGAGCTGTTTTTT. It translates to CASSLGRSGIGELFF. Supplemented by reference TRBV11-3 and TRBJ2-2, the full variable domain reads EAGVVQSPRYKIIEKKQPVAFWCNPISGHNTLYWYLQNLGQGPELLIRYENEEAVDDSQLPKDRFSAERLKGVDSTLKIQPAELGDSAVYLCASSLGRSGIGELFFGEGSRLTVL.